The source of this T cell receptor beta chain is a study of blood T cell repertoires in COVID-19. Study summary: In each case, the material was cDNA or gDNA derived from T cells, B-cell-depleted T cells, or PBMCs.

In the original processing: Amplification of reference gene primers provided the estimated nucleated cell counts. Produced via immunoSEQ multiplex PCR; TCRdb's table is partial and in-frame only. V, J and clone size are taken as reported in that table, and D and trimming were inferred from the DNA itself. The profile shows hundreds of thousands of clones, around 90% of them singletons. The V and J ends lost 4 bases and 5 bases, in that order; junction bases with no gene match: 4. In germline, CDR1 is LGHNT, CDR2 FRNRAP. The CDR3 extends over 13 amino acids. It was during active infection that Seattle patients were enrolled and then longitudinally followed.

The V gene is TRBV12-5, the J gene TRBJ1-1; 7 bases map to TRBD1. The material sequenced was peripheral blood. The receptor was isolated from a man aged 60 to 69 with COVID-19, enrolled during active disease. CDR3 DNA sequence: TGTGCTAGTGGTTCCACAGGGGTTACTGAAGCTTTCTTT. Protein: CASGSTGVTEAFF. The whole variable domain, remainder taken from reference TRBV12-5 and TRBJ1-1, is DARVTQTPRHKVTEMGQEVTMRCQPILGHNTVFWYRQTMMQGLELLAYFRNRAPLDDSGMPKDRFSAEMPDATLATLKIQPSEPRDSAVYFCASGSTGVTEAFFGQGTRLTVV.